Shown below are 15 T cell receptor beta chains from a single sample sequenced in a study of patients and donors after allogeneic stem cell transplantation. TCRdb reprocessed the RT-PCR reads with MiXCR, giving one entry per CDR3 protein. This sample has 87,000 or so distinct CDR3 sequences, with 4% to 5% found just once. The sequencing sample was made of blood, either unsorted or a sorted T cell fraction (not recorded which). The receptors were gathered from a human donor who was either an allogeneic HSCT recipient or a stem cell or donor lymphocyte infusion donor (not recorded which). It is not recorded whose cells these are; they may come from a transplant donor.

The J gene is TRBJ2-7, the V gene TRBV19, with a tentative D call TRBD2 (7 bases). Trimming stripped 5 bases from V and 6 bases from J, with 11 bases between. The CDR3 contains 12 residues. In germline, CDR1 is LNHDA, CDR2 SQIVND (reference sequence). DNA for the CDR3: TGTGCCAGTAGTGCCCGGGGGGCCGAGCAGTACTTC. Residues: CASSARGAEQYF.

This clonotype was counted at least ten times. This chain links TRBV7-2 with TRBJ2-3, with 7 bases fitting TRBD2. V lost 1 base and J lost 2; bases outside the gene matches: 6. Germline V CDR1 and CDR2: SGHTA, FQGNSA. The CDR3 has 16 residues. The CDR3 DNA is TGTGCCAGCAGCTTAGAAGGGACTACCCCCACAGATACGCAGTATTTT. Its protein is CASSLEGTTPTDTQYF.

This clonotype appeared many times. In DNA, the CDR3 is TGTGCCAGCAGCAGGGGACTAGCGGGAGGATTTGCCGGGGAGCTGTTTTTT. As protein: CASSRGLAGGFAGELFF. This sequence joins TRBV7-9 and TRBJ2-2, with 15 bases fitting TRBD2. Germline V gives CDR1 SEHNR, CDR2 FQNEAQ (reference sequence). The CDR3 loop spans 17 amino acids. Trimming removed 5 bases from V and 6 bases from J; junction bases left unmatched: 7.

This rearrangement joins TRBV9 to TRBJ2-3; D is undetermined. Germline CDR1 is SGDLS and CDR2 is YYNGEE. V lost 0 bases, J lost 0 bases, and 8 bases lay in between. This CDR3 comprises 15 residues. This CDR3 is CASSVAPSSTDTQYF. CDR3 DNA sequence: TGTGCCAGCAGCGTAGCCCCCTCAAGCACAGATACGCAGTATTTT.

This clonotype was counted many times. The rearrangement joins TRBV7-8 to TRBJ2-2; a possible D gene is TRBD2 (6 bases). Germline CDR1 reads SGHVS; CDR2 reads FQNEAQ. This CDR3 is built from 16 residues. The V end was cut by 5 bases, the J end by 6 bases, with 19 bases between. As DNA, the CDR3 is TGTGCCAGCAGCCGCGGAGGCGCGGGAAGCGCCGGGGAGCTGTTTTTT. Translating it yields CASSRGGAGSAGELFF.

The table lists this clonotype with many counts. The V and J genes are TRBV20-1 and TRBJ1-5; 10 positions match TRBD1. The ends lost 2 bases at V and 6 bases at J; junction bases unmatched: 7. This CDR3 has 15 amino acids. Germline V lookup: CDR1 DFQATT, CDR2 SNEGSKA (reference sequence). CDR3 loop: CSARTSGQGTQPQHF. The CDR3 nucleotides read TGCAGTGCTAGAACCTCGGGACAGGGGACTCAGCCCCAGCATTTT.

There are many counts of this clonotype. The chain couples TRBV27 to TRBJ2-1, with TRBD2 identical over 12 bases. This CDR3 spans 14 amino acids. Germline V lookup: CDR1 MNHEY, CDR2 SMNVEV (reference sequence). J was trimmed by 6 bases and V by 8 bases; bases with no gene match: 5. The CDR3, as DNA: TGTGCCAGCTGGACTAGCGGGATTAGCAATGAGCAGTTCTTC. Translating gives CASWTSGISNEQFF.

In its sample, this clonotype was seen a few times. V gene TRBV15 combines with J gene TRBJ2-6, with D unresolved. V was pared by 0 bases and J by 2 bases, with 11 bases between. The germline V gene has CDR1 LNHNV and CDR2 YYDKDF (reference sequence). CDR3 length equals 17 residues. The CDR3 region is CATSRDYWTAGANVLTF. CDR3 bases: TGTGCCACCAGCAGAGATTATTGGACGGCTGGGGCCAACGTCCTGACTTTC. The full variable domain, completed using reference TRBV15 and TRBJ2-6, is DAMVIQNPRYQVTQFGKPVTLSCSQTLNHNVMYWYQQKSSQAPKLLFHYYDKDFNNEADTPDNFQSRRPNTSFCFLDIRSPGLGDTAMYLCATSRDYWTAGANVLTFGAGSRLTVL.

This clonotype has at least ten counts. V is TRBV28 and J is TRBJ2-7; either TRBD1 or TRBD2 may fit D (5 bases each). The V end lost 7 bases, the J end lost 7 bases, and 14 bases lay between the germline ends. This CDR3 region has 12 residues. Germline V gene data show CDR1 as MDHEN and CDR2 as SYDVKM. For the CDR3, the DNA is TGTGCCAGCATTGGACCAGGGAGTGAGCAGTACTTC. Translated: CASIGPGSEQYF. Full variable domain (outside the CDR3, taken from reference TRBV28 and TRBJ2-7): DVKVTQSSRYLVKRTGEKVFLECVQDMDHENMFWYRQDPGLGLRLIYFSYDVKMKEKGDIPEGYSVSREKKERFSLILESASTNQTSMYLCASIGPGSEQYFGPGTRLTVT.

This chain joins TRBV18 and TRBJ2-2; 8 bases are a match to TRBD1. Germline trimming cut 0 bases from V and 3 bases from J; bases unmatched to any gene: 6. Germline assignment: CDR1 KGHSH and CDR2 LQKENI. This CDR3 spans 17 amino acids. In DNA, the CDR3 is TGTGCCAGCTCACCACCCCAGGGGGCGCCGGACACCGGGGAGCTGTTTTTT. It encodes CASSPPQGAPDTGELFF.

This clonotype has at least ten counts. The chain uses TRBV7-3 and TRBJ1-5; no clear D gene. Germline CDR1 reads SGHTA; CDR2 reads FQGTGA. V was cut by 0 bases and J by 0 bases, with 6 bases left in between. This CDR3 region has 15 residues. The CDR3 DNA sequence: TGTGCCAGCAGCTTAACGGAGGGTAGCAATCAGCCCCAGCATTTT. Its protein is CASSLTEGSNQPQHF.

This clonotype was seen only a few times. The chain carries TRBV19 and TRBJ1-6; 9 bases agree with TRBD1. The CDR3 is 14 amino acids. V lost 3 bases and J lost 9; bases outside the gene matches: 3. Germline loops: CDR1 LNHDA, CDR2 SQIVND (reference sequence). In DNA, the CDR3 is TGTGCCAGTAGTATCCGGGACAGGGTTTCACCCCTCCACTTT. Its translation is CASSIRDRVSPLHF.

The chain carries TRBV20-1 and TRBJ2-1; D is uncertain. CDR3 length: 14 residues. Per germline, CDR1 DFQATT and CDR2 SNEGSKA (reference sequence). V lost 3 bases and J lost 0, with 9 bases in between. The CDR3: CSARPGSSYNEQFF. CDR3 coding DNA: TGCAGTGCTAGGCCCGGAAGCTCCTACAATGAGCAGTTCTTC.

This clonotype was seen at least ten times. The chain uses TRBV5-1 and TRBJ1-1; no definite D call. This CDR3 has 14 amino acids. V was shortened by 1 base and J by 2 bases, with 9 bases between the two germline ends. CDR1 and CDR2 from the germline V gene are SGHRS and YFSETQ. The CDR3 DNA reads TGCGCCAGCAGCTTGCATCAGGTCAACACTGAAGCTTTCTTT. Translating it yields CASSLHQVNTEAFF.

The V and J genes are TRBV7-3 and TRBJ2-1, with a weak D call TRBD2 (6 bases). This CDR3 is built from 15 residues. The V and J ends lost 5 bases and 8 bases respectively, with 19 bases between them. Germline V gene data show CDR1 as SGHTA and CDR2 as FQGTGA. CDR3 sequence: CASSLLGGDLDEQFF. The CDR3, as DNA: TGTGCCAGCAGCCTCCTAGGCGGGGATTTGGATGAGCAGTTCTTC.